This passage covers 5 T cell receptor beta chains from one sample sequenced in a study of blood T cell repertoires in COVID-19. Here immunoSEQ multiplex PCR was the method, and the copy in TCRdb shows in-frame clones only, minus some. The data contain under 85,000 clones, around 91% of them singletons. The material sequenced was peripheral blood. These receptors were collected from a man in his 70s with active or convalescent COVID-19.

The genes are TRBV5-1 and TRBJ1-2, with D perhaps matching TRBD1 (5 bases). CDR3 length: 15 residues. Deletions cut 0 bases from V and 8 bases from J, with 17 bases between. Germline V gene lookup returns CDR1 SGHRS and CDR2 YFSETQ. The CDR3 spells CASSLAEGRRYGYTF. Here the CDR3 DNA reads TGCGCCAGCAGCTTGGCGGAGGGGAGGAGGTACGGCTACACCTTC.

The J gene is TRBJ2-1, the V gene TRBV9; 8 bases agree with TRBD2. Germline-derived CDR1 and CDR2 are SGDLS and YYNGEE. Unmatched junction bases numbered 4, after V lost 0 bases and J lost 2 bases. The CDR3 sequence is 16 residues long. The CDR3 DNA reads as TGTGCCAGCAGCGTAGGGGGGACTAGTCCCTACAATGAGCAGTTCTTC. Its protein is CASSVGGTSPYNEQFF.

This clone was detected a few times. The chain combines TRBV6-5 with TRBJ1-6; 9 nucleotides align to TRBD1. In germline, CDR1 is MNHEY, CDR2 SVGAGI. The CDR3 sequence is 15 residues long. J gave up 9 bases and V 4 bases, and 7 bases lay outside the gene matches. CDR3 sequence reads: CASSFATGGSSPLHF. In DNA, the CDR3 is TGTGCCAGCAGTTTCGCGACAGGGGGTTCTTCACCCCTCCACTTT.

This clone was counted a single time. This chain connects TRBV7-2 to TRBJ2-1; 11 bases line up with TRBD1. This CDR3 contains 14 residues. Germline V CDR1 and CDR2: SGHTA, FQGNSA. Trimming cost V 7 bases and J 7 bases; bases outside gene matches: 6. The CDR3 coding sequence is TGTGCCAGCAATACGGGACAGGGGGGGAATGAGCAGTTCTTC. Translating it yields CASNTGQGGNEQFF.

In its sample, this clone was seen a few times. This chain connects TRBV30 to TRBJ1-5; possible D gene TRBD1, 6 bases. Between the trimmed V and J ends, which lost 0 bases and 4 bases, there was a span of 13 bases. Germline V CDR1 and CDR2: GTSNPN, SVGIG (reference sequence). The CDR3 is made up of 15 amino acids. In DNA form, the CDR3 reads TGTGCCTGGAGTGTACAGGGTCAGGGGAATCAGCCCCAGCATTTT. This translates into CAWSVQGQGNQPQHF.